This T cell receptor beta chain derives from a study of control samples from healthy donors and cancer patients. The method was immunoSEQ multiplex PCR; TCRdb's version includes in-frame clones alone and lacks a portion of them. The sample holds 350,000 to 450,000 clones, around 90% seen once. Sequenced sample: PBMCs. The clonotype comes from a man aged 40-49 years with head and neck cancer.

The CDR3 spells CASSSRDGGETQYF. The CDR3 coding sequence is TGTGCCAGCAGTTCTCGGGACGGCGGAGAGACCCAGTACTTC. The chain combines TRBV6-5 with TRBJ2-5; TRBD1 or TRBD2 may be the D gene (5 bases each). Per the germline V gene, CDR1 is MNHEY and CDR2 is SVGAGI. Trimming removed 4 bases at V and 4 bases at J, with 13 bases between. This CDR3 spans 14 amino acids.